Listed here are 5 T cell receptor beta chains from one sample, sequenced in a study of regulatory T cells in long-lasting Graves disease. Investigators prepared the TCR beta libraries by applying iRepertoire HTBI primers and Arm-PCR of CDR3 regions. TCRdb used MiXCR to reprocess the multiplex PCR reads, holding one entry per CDR3 protein. The table records 400,000 to 450,000 distinct CDR3 sequences, around 24% of them present only once. Time point in this sample: persistent/refractory GD, antithyroid drugs over 5 years with positive TRAb. Following extraction of RNA from PBMCs, that RNA was used to make the TCR library. Sequencing used peripheral blood mononuclear cells (PBMCs), obtained when the disease was refractory, from a patient treated with antithyroid drugs. Every receptor here comes from a female donor with Graves disease.

This rearrangement joins TRBV19 to TRBJ1-1; D is ambiguous. In germline, CDR1 is LNHDA, CDR2 SQIVND (reference sequence). V was clipped by 3 bases and J by 10 bases, with 9 bases between them. The CDR3 is 11 amino acids. In nucleotides, the CDR3 is TGTGCCAGTAGTATCGGTTCATTAGCTTTCTTT. Amino acid sequence: CASSIGSLAFF.

CDR3 residues: CSASVSNQPQHF. The CDR3 bases are TGCAGTGCTAGTGTTAGCAATCAGCCCCAGCATTTT. The rearrangement uses TRBV20-1 and TRBJ1-5; no clear D gene. The V gene's germline CDR1 is DFQATT and CDR2 SNEGSKA (reference sequence). The CDR3 is made up of 12 amino acids. V gave up 3 bases and J gave up 0 bases, with 3 bases separating them.

This clonotype was seen at least ten times. The V call is TRBV9, the J call TRBJ1-1; 7 positions match TRBD1. Germline CDR1 SGDLS, CDR2 YYNGEE. With V trimmed by 0 bases and J by 1 base, 3 bases remained unmatched. This CDR3 is built from 15 residues. This chain's CDR3 is CASSVATGANTEAFF. CDR3 bases: TGTGCCAGCAGCGTAGCTACAGGGGCGAACACTGAAGCTTTCTTT. Based on the CDR3 plus reference TRBV9 and TRBJ1-1, the full variable domain is DSGVTQTPKHLITATGQRVTLRCSPRSGDLSVYWYQQSLDQGLQFLIQYYNGEERAKGNILERFSAQQFPDLHSELNLSSLELGDSALYFCASSVATGANTEAFFGQGTRLTVV.

V usage is TRBV7-2 and J usage is TRBJ2-2, with 11 nucleotides matching TRBD2. The CDR3 is 17 amino acids. Trimming cost V 6 bases and J 4 bases; bases outside gene matches: 10. Germline V gene lookup returns CDR1 SGHTA and CDR2 FQGNSA. In nucleotides, the CDR3 is TGTGCCAGCAGATACCCGACTAGCGGGACATCCACCGGGGAGCTGTTTTTT. Protein product: CASRYPTSGTSTGELFF.

This clonotype was detected many times. The V gene is TRBV28, the J gene TRBJ1-2; TRBD1 is a possible D gene (5 bases). The germline CDR1 and CDR2 sequences are MDHEN and SYDVKM. This CDR3 contains 14 residues. V shed 6 bases and J shed 8 bases, with 19 bases lying between them. The CDR3 region is CASSLNPGLGGYTF. CDR3 sequence (DNA): TGTGCCAGCAGCTTGAATCCAGGGTTAGGAGGCTACACCTTC.